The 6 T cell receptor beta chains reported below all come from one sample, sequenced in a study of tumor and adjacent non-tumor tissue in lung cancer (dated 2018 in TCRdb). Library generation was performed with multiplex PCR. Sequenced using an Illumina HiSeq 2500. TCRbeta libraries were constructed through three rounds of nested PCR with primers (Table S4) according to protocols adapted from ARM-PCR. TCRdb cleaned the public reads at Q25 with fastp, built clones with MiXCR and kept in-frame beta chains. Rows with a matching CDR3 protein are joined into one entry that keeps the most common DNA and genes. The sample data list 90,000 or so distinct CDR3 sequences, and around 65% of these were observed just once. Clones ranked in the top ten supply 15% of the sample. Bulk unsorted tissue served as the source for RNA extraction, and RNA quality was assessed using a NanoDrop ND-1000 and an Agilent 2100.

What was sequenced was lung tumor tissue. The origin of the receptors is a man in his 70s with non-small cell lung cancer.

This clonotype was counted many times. The CDR3 loop is CSVGSGNNQPQHF. CDR3 nucleotides: TGCAGCGTTGGCTCGGGGAACAATCAGCCCCAGCATTTT. The chain employs TRBV29-1 and TRBJ1-5; D unresolved. This CDR3 is built from 13 residues. V was trimmed by 4 bases and J by 3 bases, leaving 10 bases between them. Germline V gene lookup returns CDR1 SQVTM and CDR2 ANQGSEA. The full variable domain, completed using reference TRBV29-1 and TRBJ1-5, is SAVISQKPSRDICQRGTSLTIQCQVDSQVTMMFWYRQQPGQSLTLIATANQGSEATYESGFVIDKFPISRPNLTFSTLTVSNMSPEDSSIYLCSVGSGNNQPQHFGDGTRLSIL.

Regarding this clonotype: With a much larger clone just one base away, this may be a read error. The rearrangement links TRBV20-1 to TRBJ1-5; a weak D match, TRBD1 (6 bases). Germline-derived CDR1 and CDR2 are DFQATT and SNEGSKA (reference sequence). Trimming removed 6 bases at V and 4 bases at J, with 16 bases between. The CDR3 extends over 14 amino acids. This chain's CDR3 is CSAARTGRNQPQHF. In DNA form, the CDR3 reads TGCAGTGCCGCACGAACAGGGAGAAATCAGCCCCAGCATTTT.

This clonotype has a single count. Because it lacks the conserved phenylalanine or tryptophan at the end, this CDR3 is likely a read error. The CDR3 here is CSARGGQETQYL. The CDR3 DNA sequence: TGCAGTGCTAGAGGGGGACAAGAGACCCAGTACTTA. The J gene is TRBJ2-5, the V gene TRBV20-1; D is unresolved. The CDR3 consists of 12 residues. The V gene lost 1 base and the J gene lost 2 bases, with 5 bases spanning the gap. Germline CDR1 and CDR2: DFQATT and SNEGSKA (reference sequence).

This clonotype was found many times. The CDR3 reads CASGLGQGPTGELFF. The CDR3, as DNA: TGTGCTAGTGGTTTGGGCCAGGGGCCCACCGGGGAGCTGTTTTTT. This sequence joins TRBV12-5 and TRBJ2-2; TRBD1 is a possible D gene (6 bases). The CDR3 is made up of 15 amino acids. The V end was cut by 1 base, the J end by 4 bases, with 10 bases between. The germline gives CDR1 LGHNT, CDR2 FRNRAP.

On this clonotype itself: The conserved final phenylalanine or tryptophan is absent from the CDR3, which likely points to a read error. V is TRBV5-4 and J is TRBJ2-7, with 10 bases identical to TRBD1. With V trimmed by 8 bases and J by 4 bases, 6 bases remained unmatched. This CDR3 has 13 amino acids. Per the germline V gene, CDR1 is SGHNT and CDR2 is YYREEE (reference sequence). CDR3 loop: CASSTDRGYEQYL. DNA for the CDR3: TGTGCCAGTAGCACGGACAGGGGGTACGAGCAGTACTTA.

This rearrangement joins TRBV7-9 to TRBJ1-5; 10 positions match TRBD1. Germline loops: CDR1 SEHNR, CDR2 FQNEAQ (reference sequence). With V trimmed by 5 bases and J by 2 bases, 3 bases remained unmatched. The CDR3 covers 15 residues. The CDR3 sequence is CASSLGTGGNQPQHF. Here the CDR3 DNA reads TGTGCCAGCAGCCTAGGGACAGGGGGCAATCAGCCCCAGCATTTT.